The 14 T cell receptor beta chains below were found in one sample sequenced in a study of blood T cells in healthy people across ages. Primers used in a second PCR of about 7 to 12 cycles were a sample-barcoded 5' primer and a J-beta primer mix. TCRdb recomputed calls from the 5' RACE reads with MiXCR, one row per CDR3 protein. The data show about 1.8 million distinct CDR3 sequences, roughly 49% seen once. Sequences were obtained from blood. The receptors here all came from a woman between 35 and 50 years old in good health.

The genes are TRBV20-1 and TRBJ2-5; possibly TRBD1 for D (6 bases). The V end lost 4 bases, the J end lost 2 bases, and 14 bases lay between the germline ends. The CDR3 spans 14 residues. The germline CDR1 and CDR2 sequences are DFQATT and SNEGSKA (reference sequence). The CDR3 DNA sequence: TGCAGTGCTACCCGGGACAATCGTCAAGAGACCCAGTACTTC. Protein sequence: CSATRDNRQETQYF.

Concerning this clonotype itself: Germline and junction disagree at one end, which may indicate a read error. V gene TRBV28 combines with J gene TRBJ2-3; 9 bases map to TRBD1. This CDR3 has 12 residues. Germline CDR1 reads MDHEN; CDR2 reads SYDVKM. Here the CDR3 DNA reads TGTGCCATACAGGGGGCAACAGATACGCGGTATTTT. As protein: CAIQGATDTRYF.

The V and J genes are TRBV21-1 and TRBJ2-7; the table gives TRBD1 as D, unverified against the DNA. TRBV21-1 is flagged as a pseudogene. The CDR3 is made up of 11 amino acids. The CDR3 DNA follows: TGTGCCAGCAGCGCACAGGGGGAGCAGTACTTC. It codes for CASSAQGEQYF.

The gene calls are TRBV20-1 and TRBJ2-5; 9 bases fit TRBD2. The assigned J gene may be wrong: the sequence end matches TRBJ2-7 better. Germline V gene lookup returns CDR1 DFQATT and CDR2 SNEGSKA (reference sequence). The CDR3 consists of 14 residues. For the CDR3, the DNA is TGCAGTGCAACTAGCGGGTCAAGGGCTTACGAGCAGTACTTC. Protein sequence: CSATSGSRAYEQYF.

V is TRBV12-5 and J is TRBJ2-4; D not resolved. The DNA end is a closer match to TRBJ2-5, so the J assignment may be wrong. The CDR3 extends over 12 amino acids. CDR1 LGHNT and CDR2 FRNRAP come from the germline V gene. The CDR3 is CASGSPPGTQYF. The CDR3 DNA follows: TGTGCTAGTGGTTCCCCTCCGGGGACCCAGTACTTC.

The J gene is TRBJ2-5, the V gene TRBV18; 8 bases line up with TRBD1. This CDR3 contains 15 residues. Germline loops: CDR1 KGHSH, CDR2 LQKENI. Trimming at V came to 4 bases and at J to 5 bases, leaving 9 bases not matched to a gene. CDR3 coding DNA: TGTGCCAGCTCACTAAGACCGGACAGGGCTGAGACCCAGTACTTC. Protein: CASSLRPDRAETQYF.

The J gene is TRBJ1-2, the V gene TRBV7-9; D may be TRBD1 (5 bases). V dropped 4 bases and J dropped 4 bases, with 22 bases sitting between them. The CDR3 consists of 17 residues. The V gene's germline CDR1 is SEHNR and CDR2 FQNEAQ (reference sequence). The DNA for the CDR3 is TGTGCCAGCAGCTGGGACCCTCTAGACCCGGGAGGCTATGGCTACACCTTC. Its protein is CASSWDPLDPGGYGYTF.

This clonotype was counted only a few times. The chain has TRBV24-1 and TRBJ1-2; D gene ambiguous. V was pared by 1 base and J by 6 bases, with 5 bases between. This CDR3 has 12 residues. Per germline, CDR1 KGHDR and CDR2 SFDVKD. CDR3 nucleotides: TGTGCCACCAGTGATTTACGGGATGGCTACACCTTC. It encodes CATSDLRDGYTF.

The chain links TRBV6-5 to TRBJ2-1; D not certain. The germline V gene has CDR1 MNHEY and CDR2 SVGAGI. V lost 2 bases and J lost 5, with 13 bases in between. CDR3 size: 15 residues. Written as DNA, the CDR3 is TGTGCCAGCAGTTACCGCCCATATGGCCACAATGAGCAGTTCTTC. Residues: CASSYRPYGHNEQFF.

The rearrangement uses TRBV6-4 and TRBJ1-1, with TRBD1 identical over 8 bases. With 5 bases clipped from V and 0 bases from J, the junction kept 14 bases outside the gene matches. Per germline, CDR1 MRHNA and CDR2 SNTAGT. The CDR3 is made up of 18 amino acids. CDR3 DNA sequence: TGTGCCAGCAGTCGACCTCGATCTGGACAGGGCTTGAACACTGAAGCTTTCTTT. It is translated as CASSRPRSGQGLNTEAFF.

Note on this clonotype: Its ends do not fully match the called genes, so a read error is possible. This chain joins TRBV3-1 and TRBJ2-7; no reliable D call. The J call may be in error: the DNA end matches TRBJ2-5 better. This CDR3 has 14 residues. Germline loops: CDR1 LGHDT, CDR2 YNNKEL (reference sequence). The CDR3 loop is CASNQGRAEETQYF. DNA of the CDR3: TGTGCCAGCAACCAAGGTCGGGCGGAAGAGACCCAGTACTTC.

This clonotype came up many times. V is TRBV4-3 and J is TRBJ2-7, with D possibly matching TRBD1 (6 bases). Germline V gene lookup returns CDR1 LGHNA and CDR2 YSLEER. Trimming cost V 4 bases and J 5 bases, with 18 bases left between them. This CDR3 comprises 15 residues. CDR3 sequence: CASSRSPSGADEQYF. The CDR3 coding sequence is TGCGCCAGCAGCCGATCTCCGTCAGGGGCCGACGAGCAGTACTTC.

The chain couples TRBV7-9 to TRBJ2-6, with 9 bases that match TRBD1. V gave up 5 bases and J gave up 0 bases; unmatched junction bases: 8. Germline CDR1 reads SEHNR; CDR2 reads FQNEAQ (reference sequence). This CDR3 region has 18 residues. CDR3 protein: CASSARRDRASGANVLTF. Written as DNA, the CDR3 is TGTGCCAGCAGCGCCCGAAGGGACAGGGCCTCTGGGGCCAACGTCCTGACTTTC.

The rearrangement links TRBV6-2 or TRBV6-3 to TRBJ2-7; D not certain. The V end was cut by 4 bases, the J end by 7 bases, with 20 bases between. The CDR3 sequence is 15 residues long. Per the germline V gene, CDR1 is MNHEY and CDR2 is SVGEGT. The CDR3 sequence: CASSSSRHLLGEQYF. The CDR3 DNA is TGTGCCAGCAGTTCCTCTAGGCACTTATTAGGGGAGCAGTACTTC.